The subject of this entry is one TCR beta chain. The antigen is unknown. The data originate from a study of graft-versus-host responses after intestinal transplantation. Study summary: Once they had received anti-thymocyte globulin induction, all recipients took tacrolimus and steroids for two to three years.

The protocol was immunoSEQ multiplex PCR, while the TCRdb copy is restricted to in-frame clones and leaves out a portion. Of approximately 78,000 clones in the sample, 87% were seen once. The clonotype comes from a human donor who was the organ donor for an intestinal transplant. The source material was unstimulated CD8+ T cells sorted from spleen or lymph node cells, sampled before transplant.

CDR3 loop: CAWSTGKEPGLGFTEAFF. For the CDR3, the DNA is TGTGCCTGGAGTACCGGTAAGGAGCCCGGGTTGGGGTTCACTGAAGCTTTCTTT. V and J are TRBV30 and TRBJ1-1; D gene ambiguous. The CDR3 totals 18 residues. Looked up from germline, CDR1 is GTSNPN and CDR2 is SVGIG (reference sequence). Trimming shortened V by 2 bases and J by 4 bases, and 26 bases separated the two germline ends.